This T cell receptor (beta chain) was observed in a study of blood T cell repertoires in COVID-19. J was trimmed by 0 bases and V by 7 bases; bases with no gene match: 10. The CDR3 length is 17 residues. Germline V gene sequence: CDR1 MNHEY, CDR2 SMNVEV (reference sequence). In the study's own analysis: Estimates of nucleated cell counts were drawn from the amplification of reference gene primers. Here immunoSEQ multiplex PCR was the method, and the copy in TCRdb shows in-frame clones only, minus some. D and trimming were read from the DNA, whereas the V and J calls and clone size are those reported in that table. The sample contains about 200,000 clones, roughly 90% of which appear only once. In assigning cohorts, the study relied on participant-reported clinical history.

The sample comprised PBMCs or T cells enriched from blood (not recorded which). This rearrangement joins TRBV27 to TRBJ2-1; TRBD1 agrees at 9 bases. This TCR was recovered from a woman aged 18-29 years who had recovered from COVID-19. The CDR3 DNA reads TGTGCCAGCACGGGCGGGACAGGGAAGAGCTCCTACAATGAGCAGTTCTTC. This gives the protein CASTGGTGKSSYNEQFF.